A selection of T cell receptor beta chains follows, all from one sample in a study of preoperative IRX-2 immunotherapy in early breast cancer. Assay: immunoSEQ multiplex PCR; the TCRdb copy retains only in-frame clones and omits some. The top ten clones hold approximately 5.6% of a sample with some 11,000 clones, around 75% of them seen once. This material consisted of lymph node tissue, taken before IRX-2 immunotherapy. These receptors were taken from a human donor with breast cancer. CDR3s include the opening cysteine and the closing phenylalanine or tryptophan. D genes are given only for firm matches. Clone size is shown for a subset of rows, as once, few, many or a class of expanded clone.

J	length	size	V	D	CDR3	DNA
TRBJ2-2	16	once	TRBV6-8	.	CASSRIGGVNTGELFF	TGTGCCAGCAGTCGAATCGGCGGGGTAAACACCGGGGAGCTGTTTTTT
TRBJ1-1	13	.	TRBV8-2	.	CASSFGHFTEAFF	TGTGCCAGCAGTTTTGGACATTTCACTGAAGCTTTCTTT
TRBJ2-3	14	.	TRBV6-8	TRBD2	CASSLAGGLDTQYF	TGTGCCAGCAGTTTAGCGGGAGGACTGGATACGCAGTATTTT
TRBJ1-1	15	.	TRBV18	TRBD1	CASSSRQGANTEAFF	TGTGCCAGCTCATCAAGACAGGGGGCTAACACTGAAGCTTTCTTT
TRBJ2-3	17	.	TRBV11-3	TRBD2	CASSLVRLAGTTDTQYF	TGTGCCAGCAGCTTAGTTAGGCTAGCGGGAACCACAGATACGCAGTATTTT
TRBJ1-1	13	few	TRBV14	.	CASSQSTRTEAFF	TGTGCCAGCAGCCAAAGTACGAGGACTGAAGCTTTCTTT
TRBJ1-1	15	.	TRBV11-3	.	CASSLGRGAAAEAFF	TGTGCCAGCAGCTTAGGACGGGGGGCCGCCGCTGAAGCTTTCTTT
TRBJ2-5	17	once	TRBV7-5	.	CASSPHRDQVGWETQYF	TGTGCCAGCAGCCCACATAGAGACCAGGTTGGATGGGAGACCCAGTACTTC
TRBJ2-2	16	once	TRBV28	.	CASSFEVASHTGELFF	TGTGCCAGCAGTTTTGAAGTCGCTAGTCACACCGGGGAGCTGTTTTTT
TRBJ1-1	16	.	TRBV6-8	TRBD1	CASSYPPGQGNTEAFF	TGTGCCAGCAGTTACCCACCGGGACAGGGGAACACTGAAGCTTTCTTT
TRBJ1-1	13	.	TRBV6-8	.	CASSYPVGVEAFF	TGTGCCAGCAGTTACCCTGTAGGGGTGGAAGCTTTCTTT
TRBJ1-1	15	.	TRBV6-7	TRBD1	CASSYTGAGNTEAFF	TGTGCCAGCAGTTATACAGGGGCGGGGAACACTGAAGCTTTCTTT
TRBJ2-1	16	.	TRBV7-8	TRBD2	CASSSVAGASYNEQFF	TGTGCCAGCAGCTCGGTAGCGGGAGCCTCCTACAATGAGCAGTTCTTC
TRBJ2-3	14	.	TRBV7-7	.	CASSLELFTDTQYF	TGTGCTAGCAGCTTAGAACTCTTCACAGATACGCAGTATTTT
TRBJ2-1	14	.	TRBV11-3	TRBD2	CASSEGTSGTEQFF	TGTGCCAGCAGCGAAGGGACTAGCGGGACTGAGCAGTTCTTC
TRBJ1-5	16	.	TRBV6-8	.	CAISGGDFSRGQPQHF	TGTGCCATCAGTGGAGGGGACTTCAGTCGCGGTCAGCCCCAGCATTTT
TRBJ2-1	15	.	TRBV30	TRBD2	CAWSPGLAGYNEQFF	TGTGCCTGGAGCCCCGGACTAGCAGGCTACAATGAGCAGTTCTTC
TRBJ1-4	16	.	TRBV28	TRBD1	CASSSPSGTGREKLFF	TGTGCCAGCAGTTCCCCATCCGGGACAGGGAGGGAAAAACTGTTTTTT
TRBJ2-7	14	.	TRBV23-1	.	CASSYKSEAYEQYF	TGCGCCAGCAGCTATAAGAGTGAAGCCTACGAGCAGTACTTC
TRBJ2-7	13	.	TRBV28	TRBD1	CASSQTGRYEQYF	TGTGCCAGCAGTCAGACAGGGCGGTACGAGCAGTACTTC
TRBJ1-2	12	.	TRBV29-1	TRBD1	CSVETTGEGYTF	TGCAGCGTGGAAACGACAGGGGAAGGCTACACCTTC
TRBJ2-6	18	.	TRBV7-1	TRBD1	CASSLRGQGLVGANVLTF	TGTGCCAGCAGCTTGAGGGGACAGGGATTAGTTGGGGCCAACGTCCTGACTTTC
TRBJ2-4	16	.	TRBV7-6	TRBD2	CASSEGLVGDKNIQYF	TGTGCCAGCAGCGAGGGACTAGTGGGGGACAAAAACATTCAGTACTTC
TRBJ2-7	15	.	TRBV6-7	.	CASSPSGRDTLEQYF	TGTGCCAGCAGTCCTTCGGGACGGGACACCTTGGAGCAGTACTTC
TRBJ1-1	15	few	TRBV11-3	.	CASSPWIPRNTEAFF	TGTGCTAGCAGCCCCTGGATTCCCCGAAACACTGAAGCTTTCTTT
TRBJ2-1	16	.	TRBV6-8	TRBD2	CASSSLLAGVSNEQFF	TGTGCCAGCAGTTCTCTGTTAGCGGGAGTCTCCAATGAGCAGTTCTTC
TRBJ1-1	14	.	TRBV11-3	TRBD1	CASSRTGGNTEAFF	TGTGCCAGCAGCCGGACAGGGGGGAACACTGAAGCTTTCTTT
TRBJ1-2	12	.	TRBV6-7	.	CASGGADYGYTF	TGTGCCAGCGGAGGCGCGGACTATGGCTACACCTTC
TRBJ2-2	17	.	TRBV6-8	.	CASSYSYQRANTGELFF	TGTGCCAGCAGTTACTCGTACCAGCGCGCGAACACCGGGGAGCTGTTTTTT
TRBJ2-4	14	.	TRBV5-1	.	CASSELAQANIQYF	TGCGCCAGCAGCGAGTTGGCACAGGCAAACATTCAGTACTTC
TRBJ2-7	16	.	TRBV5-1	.	CASSLAWGVNSYEQYF	TGCGCCAGCAGCTTGGCTTGGGGGGTTAATTCCTACGAGCAGTACTTC
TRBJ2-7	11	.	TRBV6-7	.	CASSEAYEQYF	TGTGCCAGCAGCGAGGCCTACGAGCAGTACTTC